The T cell receptor (beta chain) under discussion was sequenced for a study of shared clonotypes between healthy human individuals. Study as a whole: Donors had three CD4 naive, three CD4 memory, two CD8 naive and one CD8 memory plate apiece.

The study, taken as a whole, reports: Sequencing depth was predicted to influence how clonotypes are shared among donors.

The V gene's germline CDR1 is KGHSH and CDR2 LQKENI. The CDR3 has 14 amino acids. With 4 bases removed from V and 8 bases from J, the gap between germline ends came to 17 bases. Sequenced by immunoSEQ multiplex PCR; TCRdb stores in-frame clones only, minus some. The table includes under 1,100,000 clones, approximately 76% detected once. About this clone itself: Its cognate antigen is unknown.

The source is a young man in good health. The sample was memory CD4+ T cells sorted from blood. Subset meaning: CD45RA-negative fraction. The rearrangement joins TRBV18 to TRBJ1-1; a weak D match, TRBD1 (6 bases). The CDR3 here is CASSQLQGKGEAFF. CDR3 nucleotide sequence: TGTGCCAGCTCACAACTTCAGGGGAAGGGAGAAGCTTTCTTT. Drawing the rest from reference TRBV18 and TRBJ1-1, the complete variable domain is NAGVMQNPRHLVRRRGQEARLRCSPMKGHSHVYWYRQLPEEGLKFMVYLQKENIIDESGMPKERFSAEFPKEGPSILRIQQVVRGDSAAYFCASSQLQGKGEAFFGQGTRLTVV.